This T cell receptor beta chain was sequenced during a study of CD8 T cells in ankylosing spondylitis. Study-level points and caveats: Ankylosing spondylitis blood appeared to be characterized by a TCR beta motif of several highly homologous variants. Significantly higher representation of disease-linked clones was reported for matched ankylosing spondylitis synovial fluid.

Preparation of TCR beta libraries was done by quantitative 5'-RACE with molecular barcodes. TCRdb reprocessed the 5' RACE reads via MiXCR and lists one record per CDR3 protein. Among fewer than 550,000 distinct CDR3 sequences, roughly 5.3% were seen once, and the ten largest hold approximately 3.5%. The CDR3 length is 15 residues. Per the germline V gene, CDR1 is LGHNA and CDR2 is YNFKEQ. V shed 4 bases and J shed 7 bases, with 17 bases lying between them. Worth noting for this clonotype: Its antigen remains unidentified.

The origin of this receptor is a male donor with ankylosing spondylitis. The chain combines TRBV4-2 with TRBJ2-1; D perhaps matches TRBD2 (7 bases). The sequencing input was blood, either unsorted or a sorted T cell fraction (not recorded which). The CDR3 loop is CASSLRRGGLNEQFF. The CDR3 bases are TGTGCCAGCAGCCTCAGAAGGGGGGGCCTTAATGAGCAGTTCTTC.